The rows below give T cell receptor beta chains drawn from one sample of a study of blood T cell repertoires in COVID-19. Profiling relied on immunoSEQ multiplex PCR, and the TCRdb table lists in-frame clones only, not all of them. The sample yields a few hundred thousand clones, 90% seen once. Sequenced: peripheral blood. The source is a woman in her twenties or thirties with COVID-19, enrolled during active disease. CDR3s include the opening cysteine and the closing phenylalanine or tryptophan. A D gene is named only where the DNA matches it firmly.

>.|TRBJ1-2|TRBV30
TGTGCCTGGAGTACTGCCCTAGGCTACACCTTC
CAWSTALGYTF
>TRBD2|TRBJ2-7|TRBV5-6
TGTGCCAGCAGCTTGGGGCCGGCGGGAGTCTCCTACGAGCAGTACTTC
CASSLGPAGVSYEQYF
>TRBD2|TRBJ2-7|TRBV3-1/TRBV3-2
TGTGCCAGCAGCCAGAGGCCAGCGGGAGTGTCCTACGAGCAGTACTTC
CASSQRPAGVSYEQYF
>.|TRBJ1-2|TRBV6-2/TRBV6-3
TGTGCCAGCAGCCCATCGTATGGCTACACCTTC
CASSPSYGYTF
>TRBD1|TRBJ2-3|TRBV2
TGTGCCAGCAGTGCAAGTCGGGACAGTGCCACTTATACGCAGTATTTT
CASSASRDSATYTQYF
>TRBD1|TRBJ2-7|TRBV2
TGTGCCAGCAGCGCCGGGACAGGGACGTCCGAGCAGTACTTC
CASSAGTGTSEQYF
>.|TRBJ1-5|TRBV18
TGTGCCAGCTCACCAAGCGGAGATCAGCCCCAGCATTTT
CASSPSGDQPQHF
>TRBD1|TRBJ1-2|TRBV28
TGTGCCAGCAGTGTAATCGGGACAGGCGCCCAGGATGGGTATGGCTACACCTTC
CASSVIGTGAQDGYGYTF
>TRBD2|TRBJ2-3|TRBV5-4
TGTGCCAGCAGCAAGCCGGGACTAGGAGGAGATACGCAGTATTTT
CASSKPGLGGDTQYF
>.|TRBJ1-1|TRBV5-4
TGTGCCAGCAGCCCAGGGGCGTTTGGGGGAAACACTGAAGCTTTCTTT
CASSPGAFGGNTEAFF
>.|TRBJ1-2|TRBV3-1/TRBV3-2
TGTGCCAGCAGCCAACAGGGAGGGGAGAGCTATGGCTACACCTTC
CASSQQGGESYGYTF